Listed here are 8 T cell receptor beta chains from one sample, sequenced in a study of molecular identifiers for immune sequencing clone quantification. TCRdb re-called the PCR reads with MiXCR, one entry per CDR3 protein. This table has approximately 630,000 distinct CDR3 sequences, 25% appearing once. The source material was naive CD8+ T cells from blood, with Jurkat cell RNA spiked in. The subset here: FACS-sorted CD8+CD4-CCR7+CD45RA+ naive T cells. The receptors shown here come from a human donor in good health. Some libraries in this study had Jurkat cell RNA spiked in.

This clonotype was found many times. V usage is TRBV12-3 or TRBV12-4 and J usage is TRBJ2-6; D unresolved. Deletions cut 8 bases from V and 4 bases from J, with 12 bases between. The CDR3 extends over 14 amino acids. CDR3 sequence reads: CASGPAIGANVLTF. CDR3 DNA sequence: TGTGCCAGCGGACCAGCCATCGGGGCCAACGTCCTGACTTTC.

This clonotype was seen many times. This sequence joins TRBV5-6 and TRBJ2-3; 8 nucleotides align to TRBD2. Looked up from germline, CDR1 is SGHDT and CDR2 is YYEEEE. This CDR3 has 15 residues. V lost 0 bases to trimming and J lost 4 bases; unmatched junction nucleotides: 4. DNA of the CDR3: TGTGCCAGCAGCTTGGTGGATAGCGGGGCAGATACGCAGTATTTT. Residues: CASSLVDSGADTQYF.

This clonotype was picked up many times. The J gene is TRBJ2-5, the V gene TRBV7-8; 12 bases line up with TRBD2. The germline CDR1 and CDR2 sequences are SGHVS and FQNEAQ. V dropped 4 bases and J dropped 5; count of bases not matched to a gene: 8. This CDR3 contains 16 residues. This CDR3 reads CASSSGLAGRGETQYF. The CDR3 region has the DNA TGTGCCAGCAGCTCAGGACTAGCGGGGCGCGGGGAGACCCAGTACTTC.

The chain carries TRBV7-9 and TRBJ2-1; D unclear. The J call may be incorrect, as the DNA end agrees better with TRBJ2-7. CDR3 size: 14 residues. Germline V lookup: CDR1 SEHNR, CDR2 FQNEAQ (reference sequence). Here the CDR3 reads CASSLTENYNEQYF. The CDR3 nucleotides read TGTGCCAGCAGCTTAACAGAGAACTACAATGAGCAGTACTTC.

The sample holds many counts of this clonotype. V and J are TRBV28 and TRBJ2-3; 9 nucleotides match TRBD2. V shed 7 bases, J shed 8 bases, and the junction held 4 bases outside the gene matches. Germline V gives CDR1 MDHEN, CDR2 SYDVKM. This CDR3 is 12 amino acids long. As DNA, the CDR3 is TGTGCCAGCACAGCGGGGGGCGGTACGCAGTATTTT. Protein: CASTAGGGTQYF.

The sample holds many counts of this clonotype. The genes are TRBV7-9 and TRBJ2-1; possible D gene TRBD1, 6 bases. V dropped 5 bases and J dropped 2 bases, with 16 bases sitting between them. Germline CDR1 is SEHNR and CDR2 is FQNEAQ (reference sequence). The CDR3 has 16 amino acids. The CDR3 DNA reads as TGTGCCAGCAGCCCGATCACAGGGATCGCCTACAATGAGCAGTTCTTC. Protein sequence: CASSPITGIAYNEQFF.

With regard to this clonotype: A read error may explain this, as a much larger clone is one base away. The CDR3 ends on some other residue instead of the conserved phenylalanine or tryptophan, so this is likely a read error. The V and J genes are TRBV6-2 or TRBV6-3 and TRBJ2-7; no reliable D call. The CDR3 runs 12 residues. Germline V gene sequence: CDR1 MNHEY, CDR2 SVGEGT. Trimming removed 2 bases from V and 3 bases from J, with 5 bases in between. This CDR3 is CASSYASYEQYY. CDR3 nucleotides: TGTGCCAGCAGTTACGCCAGCTACGAGCAGTACTAC.

This clonotype was seen many times. The rearrangement joins TRBV7-2 to TRBJ1-1, with D possibly being TRBD1 (6 bases). V lost 6 bases, J lost 5 bases, and 10 bases lay in between. The CDR3 extends over 12 amino acids. Germline-derived CDR1 and CDR2 are SGHTA and FQGNSA. The CDR3 loop is CASRAGVTEAFF. CDR3 DNA: TGTGCCAGCAGGGCAGGGGTGACTGAAGCTTTCTTT.